This T cell receptor beta chain emerged from a study of identical twins. Study outcomes and limitations: Abundant cord blood beta clonotypes carried fewer insertions; memory repertoires showed none.

Of note for this clonotype: Its antigen is undetermined. Compared with germline, one end of the junction differs, possibly owing to a read error.

The CDR3 consists of 16 residues. Germline CDR1 is MGHRA and CDR2 is YSYEKL. Unique molecular identifiers were in the cDNA, with template-switch universal primer binding. TCRdb analysed the 5' RACE reads with MiXCR anew, one entry per CDR3 protein. The sample contains fewer than 500,000 distinct CDR3 sequences, roughly an eighth of which appear only once. All of the donors were Caucasians in good health. The same sample was also studied in work on yellow fever vaccine responses in identical twins.

Sequencing was performed on CD4+ T cells sorted from blood. V is TRBV4-1 and J is TRBJ2-7; 8 positions match TRBD2. The clonotype was recovered from a young woman in good health. This chain's CDR3 is CASSKESSGNSYEQYF. Here the CDR3 DNA reads TGCGCCAGCAGCAAAGAAAGTAGCGGGAATTCCTACGAGCAGTACTTC.